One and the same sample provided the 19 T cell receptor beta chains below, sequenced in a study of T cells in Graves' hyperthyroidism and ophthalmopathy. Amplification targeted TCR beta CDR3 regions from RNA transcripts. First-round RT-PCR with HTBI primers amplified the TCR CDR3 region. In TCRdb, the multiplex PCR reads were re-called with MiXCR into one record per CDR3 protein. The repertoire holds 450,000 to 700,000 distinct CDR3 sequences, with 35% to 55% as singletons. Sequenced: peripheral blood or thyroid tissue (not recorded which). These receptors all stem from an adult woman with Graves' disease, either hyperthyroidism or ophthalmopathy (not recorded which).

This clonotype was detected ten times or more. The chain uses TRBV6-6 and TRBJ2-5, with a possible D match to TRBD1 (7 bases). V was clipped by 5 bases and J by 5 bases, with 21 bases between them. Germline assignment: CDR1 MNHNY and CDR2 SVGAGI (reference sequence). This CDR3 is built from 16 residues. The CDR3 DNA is TGTGCCAGCAGTCCCCCGACAGGGAGGTATGGGGAGACCCAGTACTTC. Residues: CASSPPTGRYGETQYF.

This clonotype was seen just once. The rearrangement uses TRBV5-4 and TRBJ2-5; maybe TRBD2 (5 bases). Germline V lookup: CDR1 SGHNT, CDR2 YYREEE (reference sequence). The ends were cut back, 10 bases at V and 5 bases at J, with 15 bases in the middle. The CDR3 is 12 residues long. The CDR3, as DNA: TGTGCCGGGCATAGGGCGGGCGAGACCCAGTACTTC. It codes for CAGHRAGETQYF.

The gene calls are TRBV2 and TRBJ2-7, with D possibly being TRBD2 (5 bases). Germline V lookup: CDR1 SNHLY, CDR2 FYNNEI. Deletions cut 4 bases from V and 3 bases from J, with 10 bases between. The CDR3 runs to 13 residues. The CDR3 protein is CASSGGDNYEQYF. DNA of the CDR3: TGTGCCAGCAGTGGGGGAGATAACTACGAGCAGTACTTC.

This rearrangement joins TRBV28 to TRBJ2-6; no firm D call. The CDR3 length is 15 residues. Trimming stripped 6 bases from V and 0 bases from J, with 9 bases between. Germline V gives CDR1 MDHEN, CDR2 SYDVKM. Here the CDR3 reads CASSIDNSGANVLTF. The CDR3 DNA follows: TGTGCCAGCAGCATAGACAACTCTGGGGCCAACGTCCTGACTTTC. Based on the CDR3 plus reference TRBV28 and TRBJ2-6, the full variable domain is DVKVTQSSRYLVKRTGEKVFLECVQDMDHENMFWYRQDPGLGLRLIYFSYDVKMKEKGDIPEGYSVSREKKERFSLILESASTNQTSMYLCASSIDNSGANVLTFGAGSRLTVL.

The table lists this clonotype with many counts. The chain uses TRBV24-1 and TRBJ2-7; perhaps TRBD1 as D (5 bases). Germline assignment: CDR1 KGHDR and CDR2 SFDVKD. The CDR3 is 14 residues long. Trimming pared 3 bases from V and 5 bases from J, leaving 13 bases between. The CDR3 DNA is TGTGCCACCAGTGATGCCGCCTCAGGGAACGAGCAGTACTTC. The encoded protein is CATSDAASGNEQYF.

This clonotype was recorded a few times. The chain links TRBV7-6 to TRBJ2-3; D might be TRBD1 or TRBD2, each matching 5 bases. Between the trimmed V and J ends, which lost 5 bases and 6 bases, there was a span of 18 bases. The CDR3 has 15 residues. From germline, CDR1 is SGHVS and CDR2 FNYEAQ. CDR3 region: CASSPSGPTSDTQYF. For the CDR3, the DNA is TGTGCCAGCAGCCCCTCGGGGCCAACCTCCGATACGCAGTATTTT.

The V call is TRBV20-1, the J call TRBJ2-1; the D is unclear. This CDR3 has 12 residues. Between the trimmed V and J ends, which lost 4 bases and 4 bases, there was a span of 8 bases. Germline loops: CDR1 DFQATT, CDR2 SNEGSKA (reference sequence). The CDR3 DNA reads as TGCAGTGCTATTATAAGATACAATGAGCAGTTCTTC. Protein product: CSAIIRYNEQFF.

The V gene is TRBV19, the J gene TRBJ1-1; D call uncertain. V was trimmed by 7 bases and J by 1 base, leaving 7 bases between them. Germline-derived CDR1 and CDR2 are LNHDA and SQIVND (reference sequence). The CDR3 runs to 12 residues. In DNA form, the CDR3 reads TGTGCCAGTATTAAGACGAACACTGAAGCTTTCTTT. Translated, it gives CASIKTNTEAFF.

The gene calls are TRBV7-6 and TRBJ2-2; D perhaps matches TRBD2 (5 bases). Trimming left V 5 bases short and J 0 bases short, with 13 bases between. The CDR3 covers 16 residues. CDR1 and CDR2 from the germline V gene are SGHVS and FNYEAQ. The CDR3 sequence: CASSITPGANTGELFF. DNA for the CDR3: TGTGCCAGCAGCATCACCCCCGGGGCGAACACCGGGGAGCTGTTTTTT. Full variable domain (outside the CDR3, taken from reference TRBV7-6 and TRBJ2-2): GAGVSQSPRYKVTKRGQDVALRCDPISGHVSLYWYRQALGQGPEFLTYFNYEAQQDKSGLPNDRFSAERPEGSISTLTIQRTEQRDSAMYRCASSITPGANTGELFFGEGSRLTVL.

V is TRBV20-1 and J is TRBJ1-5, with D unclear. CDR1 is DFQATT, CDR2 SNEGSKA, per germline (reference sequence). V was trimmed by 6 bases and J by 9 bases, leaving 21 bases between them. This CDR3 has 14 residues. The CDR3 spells CSASSLEGTSPQHF. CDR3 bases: TGCAGTGCCAGCAGCTTAGAAGGAACCTCGCCCCAGCATTTT.

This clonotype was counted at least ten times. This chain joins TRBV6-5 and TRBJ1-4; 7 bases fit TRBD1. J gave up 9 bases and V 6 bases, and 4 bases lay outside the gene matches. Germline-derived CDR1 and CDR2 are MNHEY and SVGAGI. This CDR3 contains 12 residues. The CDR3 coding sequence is TGTGCCAGCAGCTCGGACAGGAAAAAACTGTTTTTT. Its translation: CASSSDRKKLFF.

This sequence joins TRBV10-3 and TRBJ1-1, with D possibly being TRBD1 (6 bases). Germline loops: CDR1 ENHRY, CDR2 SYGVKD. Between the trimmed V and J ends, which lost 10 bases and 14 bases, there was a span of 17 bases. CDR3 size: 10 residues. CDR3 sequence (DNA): TGTGCCAGCAGGGGCCAAGGGGCGTTCTTT. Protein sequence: CASRGQGAFF.

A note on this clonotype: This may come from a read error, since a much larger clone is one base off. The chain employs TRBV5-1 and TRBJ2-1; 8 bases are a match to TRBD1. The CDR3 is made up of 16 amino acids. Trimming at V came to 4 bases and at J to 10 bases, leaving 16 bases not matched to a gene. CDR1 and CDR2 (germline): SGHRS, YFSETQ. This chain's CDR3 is CASSRADRGFSHEQFF. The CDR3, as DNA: TGCGCCAGCAGCCGGGCTGACAGGGGTTTTTCCCACGAGCAGTTCTTC.

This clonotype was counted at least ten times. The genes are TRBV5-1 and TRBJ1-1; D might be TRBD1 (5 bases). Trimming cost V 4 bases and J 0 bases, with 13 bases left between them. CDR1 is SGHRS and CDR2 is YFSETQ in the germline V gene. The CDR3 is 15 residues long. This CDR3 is CASSDTGQLNTEAFF. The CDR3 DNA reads TGCGCCAGCAGCGACACCGGACAACTGAACACTGAAGCTTTCTTT.

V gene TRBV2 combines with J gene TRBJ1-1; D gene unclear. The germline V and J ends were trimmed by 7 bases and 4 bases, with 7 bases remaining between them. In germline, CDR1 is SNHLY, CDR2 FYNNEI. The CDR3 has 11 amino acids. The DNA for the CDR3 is TGTGCCAGCAAACAGCTCACTGAAGCTTTCTTT. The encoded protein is CASKQLTEAFF.

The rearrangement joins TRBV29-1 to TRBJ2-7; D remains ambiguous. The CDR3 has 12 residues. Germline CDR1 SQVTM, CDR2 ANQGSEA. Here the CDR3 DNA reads TGCACCGTGAAGGTACCCCCCGGGGAGCAGTACTTC. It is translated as CTVKVPPGEQYF.

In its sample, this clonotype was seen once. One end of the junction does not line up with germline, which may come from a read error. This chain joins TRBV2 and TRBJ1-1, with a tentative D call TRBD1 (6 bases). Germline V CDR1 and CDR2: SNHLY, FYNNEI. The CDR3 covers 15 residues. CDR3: CASGEARGQITEAFF. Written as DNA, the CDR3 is TGTGCCAGCGGTGAGGCGCGAGGACAGATCACTGAAGCTTTCTTT.

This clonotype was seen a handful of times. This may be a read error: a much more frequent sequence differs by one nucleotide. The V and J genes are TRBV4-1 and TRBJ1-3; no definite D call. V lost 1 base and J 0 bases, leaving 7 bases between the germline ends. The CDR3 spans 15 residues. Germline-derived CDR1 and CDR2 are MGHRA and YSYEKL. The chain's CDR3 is CASSQVSRSGNTIYF. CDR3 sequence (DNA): TGCGCCAGCAGCCAAGTCTCACGCTCTGGAAACACCATATATTTT.

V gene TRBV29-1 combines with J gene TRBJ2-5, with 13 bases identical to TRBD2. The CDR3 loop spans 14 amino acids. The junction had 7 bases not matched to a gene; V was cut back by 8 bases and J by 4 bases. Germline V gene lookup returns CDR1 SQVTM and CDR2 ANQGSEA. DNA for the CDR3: TGCAGCTCCAGGACTAGCGGGAGAGGAGAGACCCAGTACTTC. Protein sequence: CSSRTSGRGETQYF.